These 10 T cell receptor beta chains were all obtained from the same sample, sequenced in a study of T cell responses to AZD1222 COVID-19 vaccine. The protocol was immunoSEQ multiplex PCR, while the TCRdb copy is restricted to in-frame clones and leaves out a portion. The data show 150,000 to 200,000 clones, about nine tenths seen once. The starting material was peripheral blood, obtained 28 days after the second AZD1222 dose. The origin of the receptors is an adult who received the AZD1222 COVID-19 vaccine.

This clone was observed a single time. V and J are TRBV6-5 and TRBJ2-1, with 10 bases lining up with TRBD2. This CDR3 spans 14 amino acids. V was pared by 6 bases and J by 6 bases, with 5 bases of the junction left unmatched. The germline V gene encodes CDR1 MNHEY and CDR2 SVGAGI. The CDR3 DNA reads TGTGCCAGCAGATTAGCGGGGGGAATCAATGAGCAGTTCTTC. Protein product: CASRLAGGINEQFF.

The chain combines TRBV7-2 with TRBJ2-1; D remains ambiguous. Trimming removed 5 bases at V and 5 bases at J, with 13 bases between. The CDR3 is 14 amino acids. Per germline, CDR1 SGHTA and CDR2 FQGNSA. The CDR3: CASSHGLPNNEQFF. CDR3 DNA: TGTGCCAGCAGCCACGGCTTGCCGAACAATGAGCAGTTCTTC.

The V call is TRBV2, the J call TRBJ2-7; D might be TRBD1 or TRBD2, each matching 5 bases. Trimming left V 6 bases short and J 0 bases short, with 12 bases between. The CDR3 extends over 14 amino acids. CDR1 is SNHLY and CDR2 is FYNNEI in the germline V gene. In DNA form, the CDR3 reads TGTGCCAGCAGAATGGTCGGGGCCTCCTACGAGCAGTACTTC. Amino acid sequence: CASRMVGASYEQYF.

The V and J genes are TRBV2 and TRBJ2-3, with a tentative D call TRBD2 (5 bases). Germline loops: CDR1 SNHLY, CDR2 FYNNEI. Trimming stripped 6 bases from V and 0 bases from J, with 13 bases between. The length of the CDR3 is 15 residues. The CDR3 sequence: CASSRLSASTDTQYF. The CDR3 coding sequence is TGTGCCAGCAGCCGACTAAGCGCGAGCACAGATACGCAGTATTTT.

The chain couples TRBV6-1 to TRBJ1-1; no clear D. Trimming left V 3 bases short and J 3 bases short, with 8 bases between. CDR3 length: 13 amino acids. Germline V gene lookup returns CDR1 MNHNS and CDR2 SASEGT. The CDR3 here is CASSDRGDTEAFF. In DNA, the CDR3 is TGTGCCAGCAGTGACCGGGGAGACACTGAAGCTTTCTTT.

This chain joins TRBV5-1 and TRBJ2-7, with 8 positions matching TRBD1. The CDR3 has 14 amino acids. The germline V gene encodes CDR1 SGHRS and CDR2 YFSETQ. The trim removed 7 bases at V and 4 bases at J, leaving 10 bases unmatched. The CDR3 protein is CASRGSGQGYEQYF. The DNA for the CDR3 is TGCGCCAGCCGTGGTTCCGGACAGGGTTACGAGCAGTACTTC. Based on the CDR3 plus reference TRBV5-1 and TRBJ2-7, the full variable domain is KAGVTQTPRYLIKTRGQQVTLSCSPISGHRSVSWYQQTPGQGLQFLFEYFSETQRNKGNFPGRFSGRQFSNSRSEMNVSTLELGDSALYLCASRGSGQGYEQYFGPGTRLTVT.

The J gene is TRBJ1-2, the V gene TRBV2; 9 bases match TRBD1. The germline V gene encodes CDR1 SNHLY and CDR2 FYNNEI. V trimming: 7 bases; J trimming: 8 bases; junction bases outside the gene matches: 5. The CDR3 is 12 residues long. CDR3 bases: TGTGCCAGCACACAGGGGGCTTACGGCTACACCTTC. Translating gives CASTQGAYGYTF.

The CDR3 region is CASSEGQAYGYTF. Here the CDR3 DNA reads TGCGCCAGCAGTGAGGGACAGGCTTATGGCTACACCTTC. V usage is TRBV10-2 and J usage is TRBJ1-2; 7 bases map to TRBD1. After removal of 2 bases from V and 5 bases from J, the junction contained 2 bases not matched to a gene. Germline loops: CDR1 WSHSY, CDR2 SAAADI. This CDR3 has 13 amino acids.

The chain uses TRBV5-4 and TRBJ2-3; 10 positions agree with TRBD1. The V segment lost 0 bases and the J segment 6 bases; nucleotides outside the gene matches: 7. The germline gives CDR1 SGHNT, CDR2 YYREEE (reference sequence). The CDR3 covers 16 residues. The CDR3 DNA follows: TGTGCCAGCAGCTTGGTGACAGGGGGCTTCGTGGATACGCAGTATTTT. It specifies CASSLVTGGFVDTQYF.

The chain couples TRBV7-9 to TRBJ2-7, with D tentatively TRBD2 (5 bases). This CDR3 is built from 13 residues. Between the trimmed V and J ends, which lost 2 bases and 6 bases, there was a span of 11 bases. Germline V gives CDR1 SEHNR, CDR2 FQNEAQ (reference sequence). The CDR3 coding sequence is TGTGCCAGCAGCTTACCGGGAAGCAGCGAGCAGTACTTC. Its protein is CASSLPGSSEQYF. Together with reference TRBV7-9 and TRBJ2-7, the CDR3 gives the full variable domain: DTGVSQNPRHKITKRGQNVTFRCDPISEHNRLYWYRQTLGQGPEFLTYFQNEAQLEKSRLLSDRFSAERPKGSFSTLEIQRTEQGDSAMYLCASSLPGSSEQYFGPGTRLTVT.